The present entry profiles one TCR beta chain with its context. Its cognate antigen is unknown. Unique molecular identifiers were carried by the TCR beta cDNA libraries. TCRdb ran MiXCR on the PCR reads and lists one entry per CDR3 protein. The sample consists of around 250,000 distinct CDR3 sequences, about 38% of them appearing once. These data come from a study of post-analysis software for immune sequencing data. Overall study context: The courses of disease that were included comprised relapsing-remitting, secondary progressive and progressive-relapsing multiple sclerosis.

This CDR3 has 14 residues. The germline V gene has CDR1 MNHEY and CDR2 SVGAGI. V was clipped by 3 bases and J by 7 bases; unmatched bases: 5. Study-level findings and limits: Versus controls, multiple sclerosis patients showed significantly lower diversity (normalized Chao1). Patients had higher frequencies than controls of roughly 5 TRBV segments, including TRBV5-6, TRBV5-1 and TRBV20-1.

The sample taken for sequencing was blood. The sequence was collected from a girl under 18 with multiple sclerosis. The V gene is TRBV6-5, the J gene TRBJ1-4, with 7 bases that match TRBD1. CDR3: CASSYLTGSEKLFF. The CDR3 region has the DNA TGTGCCAGCAGTTATCTGACAGGGTCTGAAAAACTGTTTTTT.